The rows below give T cell receptor beta chains drawn from one sample of a study of blood T cell repertoires in COVID-19. TCRdb's table, derived via immunoSEQ multiplex PCR, lists solely in-frame clones and lacks some. The sample shows about 330,000 clones, about 89% of them seen only once. The source material was PBMCs or T cells enriched from blood (not recorded which). All receptors come from a woman aged 25 to 39 who had recovered from COVID-19. Each CDR3 is given with its conserved first and last residue. The order of the fields is CDR3 length, V gene, clone size, D gene, J gene, CDR3 protein, CDR3 DNA. D genes are given only for firm matches. Clone size is given for some rows only: seen once, a few or many times, or a class if the clone is expanded.

18	TRBV19	-	TRBD1	TRBJ1-6	CASSWGFGATGPDSPLHF	TGTGCCAGTAGTTGGGGGTTTGGGGCGACAGGGCCGGATTCACCCCTCCACTTT
15	TRBV5-5	-	-	TRBJ1-1	CASSHGAGGNTEAFF	TGTGCCAGCAGCCACGGCGCGGGAGGGAACACTGAAGCTTTCTTT
15	TRBV18	-	TRBD1	TRBJ2-7	CASSPVGQGAYEQYF	TGTGCCAGCTCACCGGTCGGACAGGGGGCCTACGAGCAGTACTTC
12	TRBV13	-	-	TRBJ1-6	CASSYRDSPLHF	TGTGCCAGCAGCTACCGGGATTCACCCCTCCACTTT
15	TRBV7-6	-	-	TRBJ2-5	CASSLVGGRQETQYF	TGTGCCAGCAGCTTAGTCGGCGGGCGGCAAGAGACCCAGTACTTC
13	TRBV6-5	-	TRBD2	TRBJ2-7	CASSYSTGGEQYF	TGTGCCAGCAGTTACTCGACGGGAGGTGAGCAGTACTTC
15	TRBV5-5	-	-	TRBJ1-1	CASSLDSSRYTEAFF	TGTGCCAGCAGCTTGGACAGTTCTCGATACACTGAAGCTTTCTTT
13	TRBV5-1	few	TRBD1	TRBJ2-7	CASSKGQSYEQYF	TGCGCCAGCAGCAAGGGACAGAGCTACGAGCAGTACTTC
15	TRBV11-2	-	TRBD1	TRBJ2-2	CASSLTGALVGELFF	TGTGCCAGCAGCTTAACAGGGGCATTGGTCGGGGAGCTGTTTTTT
15	TRBV9	-	TRBD1	TRBJ2-7	CASSSNTGGDDEQYF	TGTGCCAGCAGCTCTAACACAGGGGGCGACGACGAGCAGTACTTC
16	TRBV18	-	TRBD1	TRBJ1-1	CASSPGTGWGNTEAFF	TGTGCCAGCTCACCGGGGACAGGGTGGGGGAACACTGAAGCTTTCTTT
14	TRBV5-1	-	-	TRBJ1-2	CASSPPGQGSGYTF	TGCGCCAGCAGCCCCCCCGGCCAGGGCTCTGGCTACACCTTC
13	TRBV7-6	-	-	TRBJ2-1	CASSVNSYNEQFF	TGTGCCAGCAGCGTTAACTCCTACAATGAGCAGTTCTTC
14	TRBV5-5	-	TRBD1	TRBJ2-2	CASSPGQSTGELFF	TGTGCCAGCAGCCCGGGACAGTCCACCGGGGAGCTGTTTTTT
15	TRBV5-1	-	-	TRBJ2-3	CASSLTGTSTDTQYF	TGCGCCAGCAGCTTGACAGGGACGAGCACAGATACGCAGTATTTT
17	TRBV7-9	-	TRBD1	TRBJ1-2	CASSSGTGGEIGYGYTF	TGTGCCAGCAGCTCCGGGACAGGGGGCGAAATAGGCTATGGCTACACCTTC
18	TRBV5-1	-	TRBD2	TRBJ2-1	CASSLFAGGLSSYNEQFF	TGCGCCAGCAGCTTGTTCGCGGGGGGGCTTAGCTCCTACAATGAGCAGTTCTTC
13	TRBV18	-	-	TRBJ2-5	CASSDPGSETQYF	TGTGCCAGCTCCGATCCGGGTTCAGAGACCCAGTACTTC
14	TRBV5-5	-	-	TRBJ1-1	CASSFQGSYTEAFF	TGTGCCAGCAGCTTTCAGGGGAGCTACACTGAAGCTTTCTTT
13	TRBV19	-	TRBD1	TRBJ1-3	CATGQGTGNTIYF	TGTGCCACCGGACAGGGGACTGGAAACACCATATATTTT
13	TRBV2	once	TRBD1	TRBJ1-2	CASNEQGWDGYTF	TGTGCCAGCAACGAACAGGGGTGGGATGGCTACACCTTC
13	TRBV12-5	-	TRBD1	TRBJ2-7	CASGPYRGHEQYF	TGTGCTAGTGGTCCATACAGGGGCCACGAGCAGTACTTC
18	TRBV5-1	-	TRBD1	TRBJ1-1	CASNVGQGARGYNTEAFF	TGCGCCAGCAACGTCGGACAGGGGGCAAGGGGGTATAACACTGAAGCTTTCTTT
11	TRBV7-9	-	-	TRBJ2-7	CASSPSYEQYF	TGTGCCAGCAGCCCTTCCTACGAGCAGTACTTC
15	TRBV5-1	-	TRBD1	TRBJ2-1	CASSVDRGHGNEQFF	TGCGCCAGCAGCGTAGACAGGGGGCATGGCAATGAGCAGTTCTTC
14	TRBV2	-	TRBD1	TRBJ2-1	CASSRDRVAHEQFF	TGTGCCAGCAGCCGGGACAGGGTGGCCCATGAGCAGTTCTTC
13	TRBV18	few	-	TRBJ1-2	CASSPPDSYGYTF	TGTGCCAGCTCACCCCCTGACAGCTATGGCTACACCTTC
14	TRBV4-1	few	-	TRBJ2-3	CASSQVGAADTQYF	TGCGCCAGCAGCCAAGTAGGAGCGGCAGATACGCAGTATTTT
13	TRBV10-2	-	TRBD1	TRBJ1-1	CASKGTGGAEAFF	TGCGCCAGCAAAGGGACAGGGGGCGCTGAAGCTTTCTTT
15	TRBV27	-	-	TRBJ1-4	CASSLQGATNEKLFF	TGTGCCAGCAGTTTACAGGGTGCAACTAATGAAAAACTGTTTTTT
13	TRBV5-1	-	TRBD1	TRBJ1-1	CASSRLGQGEAFF	TGCGCCAGCAGTCGCCTAGGACAGGGTGAAGCTTTCTTT
14	TRBV6-5	-	TRBD1	TRBJ1-6	CASRQERGLSPLHF	TGTGCCAGCAGACAGGAAAGGGGGCTATCACCCCTCCACTTT
16	TRBV7-2	-	TRBD1	TRBJ1-5	CASSLHGQGSLGPQHF	TGTGCCAGCAGCTTACACGGACAGGGAAGCCTAGGGCCCCAGCATTTT
14	TRBV4-1	-	TRBD1	TRBJ1-1	CASSQTGGPTEAFF	TGCGCCAGCAGCCAAACAGGGGGTCCCACTGAAGCTTTCTTT
15	TRBV15	once	-	TRBJ1-2	CATSPTRGMRYGYTF	TGTGCCACCAGTCCGACTCGGGGGATGCGGTATGGCTACACCTTC
15	TRBV13	-	TRBD2	TRBJ2-1	CASSWGLAGPNEQFF	TGTGCCAGCAGCTGGGGACTAGCGGGGCCCAATGAGCAGTTCTTC
17	TRBV3-1/TRBV3-2	-	-	TRBJ1-4	CASSQDLGAGTNEKLFF	TGTGCCAGCAGCCAAGATTTGGGCGCCGGAACTAATGAAAAACTGTTTTTT
14	TRBV7-2	-	-	TRBJ1-5	CASSFEGGNQPQHF	TGTGCCAGCAGTTTTGAGGGAGGGAATCAGCCCCAGCATTTT
15	TRBV11-2	-	-	TRBJ1-3	CASSLDQFSGNTIYF	TGTGCCAGCAGCTTAGATCAATTCTCTGGAAACACCATATATTTT
15	TRBV7-9	once	TRBD1	TRBJ1-2	CASSLGGQGADGYTF	TGTGCCAGCAGCTTAGGGGGACAGGGGGCGGATGGCTACACCTTC
20	TRBV7-8	-	TRBD1	TRBJ1-6	CASSSRGGQGTAFYNSPLHF	TGTGCCAGCAGCAGTCGAGGGGGACAGGGGACGGCCTTCTATAATTCACCCCTCCACTTT
15	TRBV5-1	-	-	TRBJ2-3	CASSLARGYTDTQYF	TGCGCCAGCAGCTTGGCTCGGGGGTACACAGATACGCAGTATTTT
12	TRBV6-1	-	-	TRBJ2-7	CASSESAYEQYF	TGTGCCAGCAGTGAATCAGCCTACGAGCAGTACTTC
15	TRBV10-3	-	-	TRBJ2-2	CAISGPPANTGELFF	TGTGCCATCAGTGGCCCTCCAGCGAACACCGGGGAGCTGTTTTTT